What follows are 11 T cell receptor beta chains derived from one specimen sequenced in a study of blood T cells in healthy people across ages (dated by TCRdb to between 2014 and 2016). The method was 5' RACE. The reads were generated on an Illumina HiSeq 2500. A second PCR of about 6 to 11 cycles was performed with a sample-barcoded 5' primer and a J-beta primer mix. TCRdb passed the public sequencing reads through fastp at Q25 and MiXCR, retaining productive beta sequences. Records with the same CDR3 protein are collapsed into one entry carrying the most frequent genes and DNA. This sample is represented by 760,000 or so distinct CDR3 sequences; around a quarter of them were singletons. Of the sample, 9.4% is held by the ten largest clones. These data were likewise used in another study, on T cells of mothers and their children.

Sequencing was carried out using blood. The origin of the receptors is a boy aged 5-17 years in good health.

This clonotype was detected a few times. This chain connects TRBV21-1 to TRBJ1-3. TRBV21-1 is deemed a pseudogene. The CDR3 loop spans 15 amino acids. Here the CDR3 reads CASSGLAQSGNTIYF. The CDR3 region has the DNA TGTGCCAGCAGCGGCCTAGCACAGTCTGGAAACACCATATATTTT.

This chain links TRBV7-9 with TRBJ2-7; no reliable D call. The CDR3 runs to 16 residues. The V gene's germline CDR1 is SEHNR and CDR2 FQNEAQ (reference sequence). Trimming took off 5 bases at V and 0 bases at J, with 17 bases between the two ends. CDR3 bases: TGTGCCAGCAGCCCCCGAGAGACCCAGAGCTCCTACGAGCAGTACTTC. It is translated as CASSPRETQSSYEQYF.

This clonotype appeared a few times. The CDR3 DNA reads TGCAGTGCTAGTGGGGGGGCGGTTCAAGAGACCCAGTACTTC. Protein product: CSASGGAVQETQYF. The gene calls are TRBV20-1 and TRBJ2-5, with TRBD2 as a possible D gene (7 bases). This CDR3 has 14 residues. The germline CDR1 and CDR2 sequences are DFQATT and SNEGSKA (reference sequence). Deletions cut 3 bases from V and 2 bases from J, with 13 bases between.

The chain has TRBV12-3 or TRBV12-4 and TRBJ1-1; 7 bases align to TRBD1. This CDR3 spans 14 amino acids. V shed 8 bases and J 0 bases; nucleotides not matched to a gene: 6. In nucleotides, the CDR3 is TGTGCCAGCGGATCAACAGGGGTGAACACTGAAGCTTTCTTT. This codes for CASGSTGVNTEAFF.

Only a few counts were recorded for this clonotype. The CDR3 coding sequence is TGTGCCAGCAGCTCCCGGCTGGATACATACGAGCAGTACTTC. Translation gives CASSSRLDTYEQYF. This chain uses TRBV7-2 with TRBJ2-7, with D unresolved. The germline gives CDR1 SGHTA, CDR2 FQGNSA. The CDR3 has 14 amino acids. Deletions cut 4 bases from V and 4 bases from J, with 14 bases between. The variable domain in full, completed from reference TRBV7-2 and TRBJ2-7, reads GAGVSQSPSNKVTEKGKDVELRCDPISGHTALYWYRQSLGQGLEFLIYFQGNSAPDKSGLPSDRFSAERTGGSVSTLTIQRTQQEDSAVYLCASSSRLDTYEQYFGPGTRLTVT.

This clonotype was found a few times. The V call is TRBV29-1, the J call TRBJ2-3; 8 bases align to TRBD1. The CDR3 runs 16 residues. Germline loops: CDR1 SQVTM, CDR2 ANQGSEA. Losses at the gene ends were 3 bases for V and 1 base for J; bases not matched to a gene: 9. In nucleotides, the CDR3 is TGCAGCGTTGATGAGGCGGAGGACAGGGGCACAGATACGCAGTATTTT. As protein: CSVDEAEDRGTDTQYF.

The CDR3 reads CASRDRGAGGPGELFF. The DNA for the CDR3 is TGTGCCAGCAGAGACCGCGGGGCAGGGGGCCCCGGGGAGCTGTTTTTT. The chain couples TRBV12-3 or TRBV12-4 to TRBJ2-2, with TRBD1 identical over 8 bases. This CDR3 spans 16 amino acids. After removal of 6 bases from V and 6 bases from J, the junction contained 12 bases not matched to a gene.

To note about this clonotype: The junction shows a germline mismatch at one end, possibly a read error. The chain joins TRBV12-3 or TRBV12-4 to TRBJ2-3; 11 bases fit TRBD1. The CDR3 sequence is 14 residues long. The CDR3, as DNA: TGTGCCAGCAGTCGGACAGGGGGCGCAGATACGCAATATTTT. The encoded protein is CASSRTGGADTQYF.

This clonotype occurred a few times. The gene calls are TRBV4-1 and TRBJ2-7, with a tentative D call TRBD2 (6 bases). CDR3 length: 14 amino acids. Trimming left V 3 bases short and J 3 bases short, with 12 bases between. From germline, CDR1 is MGHRA and CDR2 YSYEKL. For the CDR3, the DNA is TGCGCCAGCAGCCACGGACTAACCAGCTACGAGCAGTACTTC. Its protein is CASSHGLTSYEQYF.

A few counts support this clonotype. The V and J genes are TRBV7-8 and TRBJ2-3; a possible D gene is TRBD2 (6 bases). Trimming removed 2 bases from V and 7 bases from J, with 13 bases in between. The CDR3 has 14 residues. Looked up from germline, CDR1 is SGHVS and CDR2 is FQNEAQ. The DNA for the CDR3 is TGTGCCAGCAGCTTACCCTTCGGGGGAAATACGCAGTATTTT. It yields the protein CASSLPFGGNTQYF. Using reference TRBV7-8 and TRBJ2-3 for the parts outside the CDR3, the full variable domain is GAGVSQSPRYKVAKRGQDVALRCDPISGHVSLFWYQQALGQGPEFLTYFQNEAQLDKSGLPSDRFFAERPEGSVSTLKIQRTQQEDSAVYLCASSLPFGGNTQYFGPGTRLTVL.

This chain connects TRBV7-2 to TRBJ2-3; D gene unclear. Germline V gene data show CDR1 as SGHTA and CDR2 as FQGNSA. Trimming took off 1 base at V and 9 bases at J, with 14 bases between the two ends. The CDR3 length is 14 residues. This CDR3 is CASSLEGPSGTQYF. CDR3 DNA sequence: TGTGCCAGCAGCTTAGAAGGGCCCTCTGGCACGCAGTATTTT.